This paragraph covers one TCR beta chain sequence. At one of its ends the junction is not consistent with the germline gene, which may arise from a read error. The CDR3 runs to 11 residues. The V gene's germline CDR1 is GTSNPN and CDR2 SVGIG (reference sequence). This sample stems from a study of blood T cell repertoires in COVID-19. On the study more broadly: The samples span acute and convalescent COVID-19 from the United States, Italy and Spain. Nucleic acid was either cDNA or gDNA, and it came from T cells, B-cell-depleted T cells, or PBMCs.

Authors' processing steps: How many nucleated cells were present was estimated from reference gene primer amplification. Only in-frame clones appear in the TCRdb table, and some are missing; sequencing was by immunoSEQ multiplex PCR. Clonal size and the V and J genes are those of that table, whereas D and trimming came from the DNA. The sample lists more than 35,000 clones; around four fifths were seen once. Material for sequencing was peripheral blood. The V call is TRBV30, the J call TRBJ2-1; D may be TRBD1 or TRBD2 (5 bases each). The receptor was isolated from a woman of 80 years or more with acute or convalescent COVID-19. This chain's CDR3 is CAWGTGPNVVF. The CDR3 DNA is TGTGCCTGGGGGACGGGTCCGAATGTGGTCTTC.